This T cell receptor (beta chain) appears in the sequencing data of a study of cytomegalovirus exposure and HLA in healthy donors. The study ran its PCR with 60 Vbeta and 13 Jbeta primers. Data came from immunoSEQ multiplex PCR; TCRdb stores just in-frame clones and leaves some out. The sample yields 83,000 or so clones, approximately 80% seen once. Germline values: CDR1 SEHNR, CDR2 FQNEAQ (reference sequence). This CDR3 comprises 12 residues. The V gene lost 5 bases and the J gene lost 9 bases, with 13 bases spanning the gap. Sequenced: PBMCs. The rearrangement joins TRBV7-9 to TRBJ1-1; D possibly corresponds to TRBD1 (6 bases). The sequence was collected from a young woman in good health and CMV-seronegative. CDR3 protein: CASSPGQGQAFF. The CDR3 DNA follows: TGTGCCAGCAGCCCAGGTCAGGGGCAAGCTTTCTTT.